This TCR beta chain was captured in a study of a mutant IDH1 vaccine in newly diagnosed glioma. The overall study: Initiation of the vaccine course occurred 4-6 weeks after radiotherapy alone, or alongside temozolomide cycles. Patients got radiotherapy, temozolomide, or both beforehand, and most got both. Study outcomes and limitations: Of the patients, 80% to 95% had vaccine-induced immune responses.

TCRdb's copy holds only in-frame clones and misses some; the assay was immunoSEQ multiplex PCR. The sample consists of 30,000 or so clones, about four fifths of them appearing once. As to this clone: Antigen: not known.

The CDR3 totals 14 residues. From germline, CDR1 is SNHLY and CDR2 FYNNEI. V dropped 3 bases and J dropped 3 bases, with 12 bases sitting between them. Time point of the sample: week 47, end of study. Topical imiquimod was applied with each vaccine dose, which held 300 ug of mutant IDH1 20-mer peptide. Each astrocytoma in the donors was new, WHO grade 3 or 4, IDH1-mutant and ATRX-lost. The chain employs TRBV2 and TRBJ2-7; maybe TRBD1 (5 bases). The input for sequencing was PBMCs, taken from a glioma patient whose treatment included an IDH1 peptide vaccine. The sequence came from a man aged 25 to 45 with glioma. The DNA for the CDR3 is TGTGCCAGCAGTGATGCCAGGGCCAACTACGAGCAGTACTTC. Amino acids: CASSDARANYEQYF.